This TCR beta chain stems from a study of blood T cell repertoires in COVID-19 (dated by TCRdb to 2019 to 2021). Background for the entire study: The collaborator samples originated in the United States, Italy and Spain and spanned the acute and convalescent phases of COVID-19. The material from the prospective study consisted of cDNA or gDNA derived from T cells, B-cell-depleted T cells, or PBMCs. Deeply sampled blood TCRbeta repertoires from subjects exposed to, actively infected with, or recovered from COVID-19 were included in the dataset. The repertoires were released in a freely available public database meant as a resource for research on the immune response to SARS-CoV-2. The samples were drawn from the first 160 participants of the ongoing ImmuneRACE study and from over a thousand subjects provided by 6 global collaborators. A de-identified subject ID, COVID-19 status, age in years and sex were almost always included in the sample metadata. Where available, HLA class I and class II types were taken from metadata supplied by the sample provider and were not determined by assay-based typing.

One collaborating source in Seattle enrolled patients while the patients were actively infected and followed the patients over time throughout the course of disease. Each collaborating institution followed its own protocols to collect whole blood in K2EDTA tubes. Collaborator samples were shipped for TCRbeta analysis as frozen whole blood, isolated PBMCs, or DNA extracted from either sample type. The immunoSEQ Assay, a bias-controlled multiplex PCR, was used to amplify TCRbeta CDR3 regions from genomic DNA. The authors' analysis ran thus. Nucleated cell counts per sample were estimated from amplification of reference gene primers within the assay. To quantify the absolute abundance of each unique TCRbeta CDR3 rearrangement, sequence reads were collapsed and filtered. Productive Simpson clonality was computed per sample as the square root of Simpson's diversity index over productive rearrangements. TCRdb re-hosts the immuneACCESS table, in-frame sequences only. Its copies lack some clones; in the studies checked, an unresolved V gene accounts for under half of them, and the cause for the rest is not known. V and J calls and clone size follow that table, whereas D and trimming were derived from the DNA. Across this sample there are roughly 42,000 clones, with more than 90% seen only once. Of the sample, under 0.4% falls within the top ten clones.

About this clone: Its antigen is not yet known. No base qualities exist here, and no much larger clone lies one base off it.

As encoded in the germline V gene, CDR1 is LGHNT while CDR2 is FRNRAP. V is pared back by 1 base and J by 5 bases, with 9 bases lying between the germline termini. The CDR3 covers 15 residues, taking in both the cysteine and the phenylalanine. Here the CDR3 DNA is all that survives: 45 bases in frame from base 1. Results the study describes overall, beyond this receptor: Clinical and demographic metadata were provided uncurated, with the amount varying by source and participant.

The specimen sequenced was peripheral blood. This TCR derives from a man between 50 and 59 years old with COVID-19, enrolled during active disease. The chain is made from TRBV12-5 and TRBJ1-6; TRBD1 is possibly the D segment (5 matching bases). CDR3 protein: CASGLGQNNNSPLHF. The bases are TGTGCTAGTGGTTTGGGACAGAACAATAATTCACCCCTCCACTTT.